Each of the 26 T cell receptor beta chains below was sequenced from the same sample in a study of blood T cell repertoires in COVID-19. The repertoire was sequenced with immunoSEQ multiplex PCR; TCRdb's copy has only in-frame clones and lacks some. The data show about 80,000 clones, around 79% seen once. The sequencing sample was made of peripheral blood. The receptors shown here come from a man older than 75 with acute or convalescent COVID-19.

The chain employs TRBV2 and TRBJ1-5; 8 nucleotides align to TRBD1. The V gene's germline CDR1 is SNHLY and CDR2 FYNNEI. This CDR3 has 12 amino acids. The J segment lost 5 bases and the V segment lost 7 bases, leaving 1 base of the junction unmatched. The CDR3 nucleotides are TGTGCCAGCAAGACAGGGGATCAGCCCCAGCATTTT. This translates into CASKTGDQPQHF.

Only a few counts were recorded for this clone. The rearrangement uses TRBV7-9 and TRBJ2-7; tentatively, D is TRBD1 (6 bases). Trimming took 2 bases from V and 1 from J, leaving 12 bases between them. CDR3 length: 15 residues. Germline values: CDR1 SEHNR, CDR2 FQNEAQ (reference sequence). CDR3: CASSLWGRGSYEQYF. DNA for the CDR3: TGTGCCAGCAGCTTATGGGGAAGGGGGTCCTACGAGCAGTACTTC.

The genes are TRBV5-6 and TRBJ1-1, with a weak D call TRBD1 (6 bases). Germline V gene sequence: CDR1 SGHDT, CDR2 YYEEEE. This CDR3 spans 16 amino acids. Trimming took off 2 bases at V and 5 bases at J, with 19 bases between the two ends. The CDR3 sequence: CASSFLVPGRGTEAFF. CDR3 sequence (DNA): TGTGCCAGCAGCTTCCTCGTCCCAGGGAGGGGGACTGAAGCTTTCTTT.

V gene TRBV14 combines with J gene TRBJ1-4; possible D gene TRBD1, 6 bases. Trimming took 1 base from V and 8 from J, leaving 11 bases between them. The CDR3 has 14 residues. The germline V gene has CDR1 SGHDN and CDR2 FVKESK. CDR3 coding DNA: TGTGCCAGCAGCCAAGGGACAGTCCGCGAAAAACTGTTTTTT. Translation gives CASSQGTVREKLFF. Variable domain in full (rest from reference TRBV14 and TRBJ1-4): EAGVTQFPSHSVIEKGQTVTLRCDPISGHDNLYWYRRVMGKEIKFLLHFVKESKQDESGMPNNRFLAERTGGTYSTLKVQPAELEDSGVYFCASSQGTVREKLFFGSGTQLSVL.

J is TRBJ2-7 and V is TRBV6-5, with D unclear. Trimming pared 6 bases from V and 5 bases from J, leaving 14 bases between. Per germline, CDR1 MNHEY and CDR2 SVGAGI. CDR3 size: 13 residues. The CDR3 sequence: CASSPELRHEQYF. CDR3 DNA sequence: TGTGCCAGCAGCCCCGAACTAAGGCACGAGCAGTACTTC.

This clone has just a few counts. This chain links TRBV12-3 or TRBV12-4 with TRBJ2-7; possible D gene TRBD2, 5 bases. The V and J ends lost 3 bases and 5 bases respectively, with 11 bases between them. The CDR3 sequence is 13 residues long. The CDR3 DNA is TGTGCCAGCAGTTTGAGAGCGGTCCACGAGCAGTACTTC. Protein sequence: CASSLRAVHEQYF.

J is TRBJ1-2 and V is TRBV5-1, with a possible D match to TRBD1 (6 bases). Germline V gene data show CDR1 as SGHRS and CDR2 as YFSETQ. V was pared by 2 bases and J by 0 bases, with 8 bases between. CDR3 length: 14 residues. The CDR3 loop reads CASSLGQPNYGYTF. CDR3 bases: TGCGCCAGCAGCTTAGGACAGCCTAACTATGGCTACACCTTC.

CDR3 sequence: CASSQFLSGGARDTQYF. CDR3 bases: TGTGCCAGCAGCCAGTTCCTTAGCGGGGGGGCCCGTGATACGCAGTATTTT. V gene TRBV4-2 combines with J gene TRBJ2-3, with TRBD2 matching over 11 bases. From germline, CDR1 is LGHNA and CDR2 YNFKEQ. J gave up 6 bases and V 3 bases, and 11 bases lay outside the gene matches. This CDR3 region has 17 residues.

V and J are TRBV7-9 and TRBJ1-6; TRBD1 aligns across 10 bases. J lost 8 bases, V lost 4 bases, and 2 bases had no gene match. Germline values: CDR1 SEHNR, CDR2 FQNEAQ (reference sequence). The CDR3 loop spans 14 amino acids. The CDR3 coding sequence is TGTGCCAGCAGCTGGACAGGGGGAGATTCACCCCTCCACTTT. It encodes CASSWTGGDSPLHF.

This chain's CDR3 is CASSLTALNYGYTF. In DNA form, the CDR3 reads TGTGCCAGCAGCTTGACAGCACTAAACTATGGCTACACCTTC. This rearrangement joins TRBV7-9 to TRBJ1-2; TRBD1 is a possible D gene (5 bases). The CDR3 runs 14 residues. Germline CDR1 SEHNR, CDR2 FQNEAQ (reference sequence). Trimming shortened V by 3 bases and J by 2 bases, and 10 bases separated the two germline ends.

The chain has TRBV18 and TRBJ2-7, with 8 bases fitting TRBD1. The CDR3 sequence is 15 residues long. V dropped 3 bases and J dropped 2; count of bases not matched to a gene: 6. CDR1 KGHSH and CDR2 LQKENI come from the germline V gene. CDR3 protein: CASSPRTGIPYEQYF. The CDR3 DNA is TGTGCCAGCTCACCTCGGACAGGGATCCCCTACGAGCAGTACTTC.

The sample holds a few counts of this clone. This rearrangement joins TRBV2 to TRBJ2-2, with D possibly matching TRBD1 (5 bases). From germline, CDR1 is SNHLY and CDR2 FYNNEI. Trimming left V 6 bases short and J 5 bases short, with 7 bases between. The CDR3 totals 12 residues. The CDR3 DNA reads TGTGCCAGCAGGGACAATACCGGGGAGCTGTTTTTT. Its protein is CASRDNTGELFF.

This rearrangement joins TRBV19 to TRBJ1-3, with TRBD1 matching over 8 bases. The ends lost 3 bases at V and 4 bases at J; junction bases unmatched: 5. Germline values: CDR1 LNHDA, CDR2 SQIVND (reference sequence). CDR3 size: 15 residues. This chain's CDR3 is CASSMQGAYGNTIYF. For the CDR3, the DNA is TGTGCCAGTAGTATGCAGGGGGCCTACGGAAACACCATATATTTT.

The V gene is TRBV7-2, the J gene TRBJ2-7, with D possibly being TRBD1 (5 bases). V lost 5 bases, J lost 3 bases, and 17 bases lay in between. Germline V gene sequence: CDR1 SGHTA, CDR2 FQGNSA. CDR3 size: 15 residues. This CDR3 is CASSAVLAGNYEQYF. The CDR3 nucleotides are TGTGCCAGCAGCGCGGTTTTAGCAGGGAACTACGAGCAGTACTTC. The full variable domain, rest sourced from reference TRBV7-2 and TRBJ2-7, is GAGVSQSPSNKVTEKGKDVELRCDPISGHTALYWYRQSLGQGLEFLIYFQGNSAPDKSGLPSDRFSAERTGGSVSTLTIQRTQQEDSAVYLCASSAVLAGNYEQYFGPGTRLTVT.

V usage is TRBV21-1 and J usage is TRBJ2-1; the DNA was not compared with TRBD2, the D call given in the table. TRBV21-1 is a documented pseudogene. CDR3 length: 16 residues. The CDR3 coding sequence is TGTGCCAGCAGCAAGGGACTAGCGGGGAGTTACAATGAGCAGTTCTTC. Encoded protein: CASSKGLAGSYNEQFF.

The chain is built from TRBV9 and TRBJ2-2, with D perhaps matching TRBD1 (5 bases). Germline V CDR1 and CDR2: SGDLS, YYNGEE. V dropped 1 base and J dropped 1 base, with 8 bases sitting between them. The CDR3 runs 15 residues. Here the CDR3 reads CASSVFRENTGELFF. CDR3 sequence (DNA): TGTGCCAGCAGCGTATTCAGGGAGAACACCGGGGAGCTGTTTTTT.

This clone was recorded a few times. The chain has TRBV28 and TRBJ1-4; a possible D gene is TRBD1 (5 bases). The germline V gene encodes CDR1 MDHEN and CDR2 SYDVKM. This CDR3 is built from 14 residues. V gave up 3 bases and J gave up 7 bases, with 12 bases separating them. CDR3 DNA: TGTGCCAGCAGTTTGCGACAGAGTCGTGAAAAACTGTTTTTT. Amino acids: CASSLRQSREKLFF. The full variable domain, rest sourced from reference TRBV28 and TRBJ1-4, is DVKVTQSSRYLVKRTGEKVFLECVQDMDHENMFWYRQDPGLGLRLIYFSYDVKMKEKGDIPEGYSVSREKKERFSLILESASTNQTSMYLCASSLRQSREKLFFGSGTQLSVL.

The chain employs TRBV7-9 and TRBJ1-2; 7 nucleotides match TRBD1. Germline trimming cut 6 bases from V and 6 bases from J; bases unmatched to any gene: 7. The germline CDR1 and CDR2 sequences are SEHNR and FQNEAQ (reference sequence). The CDR3 covers 13 residues. This CDR3 is CASRSGTADGYTF. CDR3 bases: TGTGCCAGCAGATCCGGGACAGCAGATGGCTACACCTTC.

This clone was seen only once. V usage is TRBV6-9 and J usage is TRBJ2-7, with 10 bases that match TRBD1. With V trimmed by 1 base and J by 6 bases, 3 bases remained unmatched. CDR1 MNHGY and CDR2 SVAAGI come from the germline V gene. This CDR3 is built from 14 residues. The CDR3 sequence is CASSYCDRGREQYF. The CDR3 DNA sequence: TGTGCCAGCAGTTATTGCGACAGGGGGCGCGAGCAGTACTTC.

The chain is built from TRBV10-1 and TRBJ2-1; no firm D call. CDR3 length equals 12 residues. Trimming removed 3 bases from V and 7 bases from J, with 7 bases in between. CDR1 is WNHNN, CDR2 SYGVQD, per germline (reference sequence). Here the CDR3 DNA reads TGCGCCAGCAGTGAAGTTAGTAATGAGCAGTTCTTC. This encodes CASSEVSNEQFF.

The chain employs TRBV5-6 and TRBJ2-7; 7 bases agree with TRBD1. CDR1 and CDR2 (germline): SGHDT, YYEEEE. The CDR3 runs to 12 residues. With V trimmed by 4 bases and J by 4 bases, 2 bases remained unmatched. CDR3 in amino acids: CASSVTGYEQYF. Here the CDR3 DNA reads TGTGCCAGCAGCGTGACAGGGTACGAGCAGTACTTC.

This clone was seen once. The V and J genes are TRBV5-6 and TRBJ1-5; TRBD1 agrees at 7 bases. Germline V gene sequence: CDR1 SGHDT, CDR2 YYEEEE. The CDR3 spans 17 residues. The junction had 10 bases not matched to a gene; V was cut back by 4 bases and J by 0 bases. CDR3: CASSRGLGQFSNQPQHF. The CDR3 DNA reads as TGTGCCAGCAGCAGAGGACTGGGACAGTTTAGCAATCAGCCCCAGCATTTT. Using reference TRBV5-6 and TRBJ1-5 for the parts outside the CDR3, the full variable domain is DAGVTQSPTHLIKTRGQQVTLRCSPKSGHDTVSWYQQALGQGPQFIFQYYEEEERQRGNFPDRFSGHQFPNYSSELNVNALLLGDSALYLCASSRGLGQFSNQPQHFGDGTRLSIL.

The rearrangement uses TRBV5-1 and TRBJ1-1, with TRBD1 matching over 9 bases. The CDR3 length is 19 residues. CDR1 SGHRS and CDR2 YFSETQ come from the germline V gene. V gave up 0 bases and J gave up 5 bases; unmatched junction bases: 17. Here the CDR3 DNA reads TGCGCCAGCAGCTTGGGGCCGGGACAGGGCTCTGTGTCGGGGACTGAAGCTTTCTTT. This sequence encodes CASSLGPGQGSVSGTEAFF.

The chain links TRBV12-3 or TRBV12-4 to TRBJ1-1; D is ambiguous. Trimming pared 6 bases from V and 4 bases from J, leaving 9 bases between. The CDR3 totals 12 residues. The CDR3 is CASSWAGTEAFF. CDR3 nucleotides: TGTGCCAGCAGCTGGGCGGGCACTGAAGCTTTCTTT.

V is TRBV5-4 and J is TRBJ2-1, with 9 bases that match TRBD2. The germline V gene has CDR1 SGHNT and CDR2 YYREEE (reference sequence). V lost 4 bases and J lost 0; bases outside the gene matches: 11. The CDR3 runs 18 residues. The CDR3 DNA reads TGTGCCAGCAGCGAAATGAAAGCGGGGGGCAGCTCCTACAATGAGCAGTTCTTC. It translates to CASSEMKAGGSSYNEQFF.

The rearrangement links TRBV2 to TRBJ2-3; D is perhaps TRBD2 (5 bases). V lost 6 bases to trimming and J lost 1 base, with 11 bases between them. Germline V gene data show CDR1 as SNHLY and CDR2 as FYNNEI. This CDR3 has 14 residues. The DNA for the CDR3 is TGTGCCAGCAGGACTAACCACCGCACAGATACGCAGTATTTT. Translation: CASRTNHRTDTQYF.